Each of the 15 T cell receptor beta chains below was sequenced from the same sample in a study of blood T cell repertoires in COVID-19. Generated by immunoSEQ multiplex PCR, the TCRdb table keeps only in-frame clones and is missing some. The table shows 65,000 to 90,000 clones, with more than 75% occurring only once. The sample comprised peripheral blood. Source of these receptors: a man aged 45 to 65 with active COVID-19.

This rearrangement joins TRBV5-4 to TRBJ1-2; 7 nucleotides match TRBD1. The CDR3 is 14 residues long. Germline trimming cut 1 base from V and 8 bases from J; bases unmatched to any gene: 8. CDR1 SGHNT and CDR2 YYREEE come from the germline V gene (reference sequence). CDR3 DNA: TGTGCCAGCAGCTTGTATTTCACAGGGGACGGCTACACCTTC. Translating it yields CASSLYFTGDGYTF.

The rearrangement uses TRBV5-1 and TRBJ1-2, with a possible D match to TRBD1 (5 bases). Trimming removed 0 bases at V and 3 bases at J, with 6 bases between. Looked up from germline, CDR1 is SGHRS and CDR2 is YFSETQ. The CDR3 has 13 amino acids. In DNA, the CDR3 is TGCGCCAGCAGCTTGGAACAGGACTATGGCTACACCTTC. Protein: CASSLEQDYGYTF. Using reference TRBV5-1 and TRBJ1-2 for the parts outside the CDR3, the full variable domain is KAGVTQTPRYLIKTRGQQVTLSCSPISGHRSVSWYQQTPGQGLQFLFEYFSETQRNKGNFPGRFSGRQFSNSRSEMNVSTLELGDSALYLCASSLEQDYGYTFGSGTRLTVV.

A note on this clone: Other DNA sequences in this sample translate to the same CDR3. This chain connects TRBV27 to TRBJ1-4; TRBD1 might be the D (5 bases). CDR3 length equals 14 residues. The V end was cut by 5 bases, the J end by 8 bases, with 15 bases between. Germline V gene lookup returns CDR1 MNHEY and CDR2 SMNVEV (reference sequence). CDR3: CASSPTPGGEKLFF. For the CDR3, the DNA is TGTGCCAGCAGTCCGACGCCGGGGGGGGAAAAACTGTTTTTT.

V is TRBV28 and J is TRBJ1-5, with TRBD1 as a possible D gene (5 bases). CDR3 length: 15 amino acids. Deletions cut 5 bases from V and 8 bases from J, with 19 bases between. Germline CDR1 and CDR2: MDHEN and SYDVKM. CDR3 nucleotides: TGTGCCAGCAGTCCGGGACTCGGGAATTGGGAGCCCCAGCATTTT. Protein: CASSPGLGNWEPQHF.

CDR3 sequence: CASSQESTGGYEQYF. The CDR3 nucleotides read TGTGCCAGCAGCCAGGAATCGACAGGGGGCTACGAGCAGTACTTC. This rearrangement joins TRBV14 to TRBJ2-7; 9 bases align to TRBD1. With 3 bases clipped from V and 3 bases from J, the junction kept 6 bases outside the gene matches. The V gene's germline CDR1 is SGHDN and CDR2 FVKESK. CDR3 length equals 15 residues. Full variable domain (outside the CDR3, taken from reference TRBV14 and TRBJ2-7): EAGVTQFPSHSVIEKGQTVTLRCDPISGHDNLYWYRRVMGKEIKFLLHFVKESKQDESGMPNNRFLAERTGGTYSTLKVQPAELEDSGVYFCASSQESTGGYEQYFGPGTRLTVT.

The chain has TRBV5-5 and TRBJ1-1; D uncertain. The V end lost 1 base, the J end lost 1 base, and 11 bases lay between the germline ends. This CDR3 has 15 amino acids. Per germline, CDR1 SGHKS and CDR2 YYEKEE (reference sequence). The CDR3 protein is CASSLFAGQNTEAFF. CDR3 bases: TGTGCCAGCAGCTTGTTTGCAGGCCAGAACACTGAAGCTTTCTTT.

The chain couples TRBV28 to TRBJ2-7; 8 bases are shared with TRBD1. V was clipped by 6 bases and J by 2 bases; unmatched bases: 9. Germline CDR1 and CDR2: MDHEN and SYDVKM. CDR3 length: 15 residues. CDR3 amino acids: CASRYEGTGTYEQYF. CDR3 nucleotide sequence: TGTGCCAGCAGGTACGAAGGGACAGGAACCTACGAGCAGTACTTC.

This chain links TRBV7-2 with TRBJ2-5; D is perhaps TRBD2 (5 bases). CDR3 length: 13 amino acids. V lost 3 bases and J lost 2, with 7 bases in between. Germline CDR1 reads SGHTA; CDR2 reads FQGNSA. The chain's CDR3 is CASSLRVQETQYF. The CDR3 DNA follows: TGTGCCAGCAGCTTGAGGGTACAAGAGACCCAGTACTTC.

This chain uses TRBV30 with TRBJ2-7; D remains ambiguous. The ends were cut back, 3 bases at V and 5 bases at J, with 11 bases in the middle. Germline V gene data show CDR1 as GTSNPN and CDR2 as SVGIG (reference sequence). The CDR3 sequence is 12 residues long. DNA for the CDR3: TGTGCCTGGAGCCTCCTACGGGACGAGCAGTACTTC. Protein: CAWSLLRDEQYF.

This clone was counted a few times. The V and J genes are TRBV19 and TRBJ1-1; D is ambiguous. This CDR3 is 14 amino acids long. V shed 6 bases and J shed 1 base, with 12 bases lying between them. Germline values: CDR1 LNHDA, CDR2 SQIVND (reference sequence). This CDR3 reads CASSRGTTNTEAFF. The CDR3 nucleotides read TGTGCCAGTAGCAGAGGAACAACGAACACTGAAGCTTTCTTT. Filled out from reference TRBV19 and TRBJ1-1, the complete variable domain reads DGGITQSPKYLFRKEGQNVTLSCEQNLNHDAMYWYRQDPGQGLRLIYYSQIVNDFQKGDIAEGYSVSREKKESFPLTVTSAQKNPTAFYLCASSRGTTNTEAFFGQGTRLTVV.

The chain uses TRBV27 and TRBJ2-3; 7 bases are a match to TRBD2. With V trimmed by 7 bases and J by 1 base, 8 bases remained unmatched. This CDR3 region has 15 residues. The germline CDR1 and CDR2 sequences are MNHEY and SMNVEV (reference sequence). DNA of the CDR3: TGTGCCAGCACCCAGGGACTATGGGGCACAGATACGCAGTATTTT. It is translated as CASTQGLWGTDTQYF.

This clone was seen a single time. The chain employs TRBV9 and TRBJ2-3, with 8 bases fitting TRBD2. The CDR3 has 16 residues. Germline V gene data show CDR1 as SGDLS and CDR2 as YYNGEE. Trimming took 0 bases from V and 3 from J; bases not matched to a gene: 6. The CDR3 nucleotides are TGTGCCAGCAGCGTAGGGGAGCGGGAGTTAACAGATACGCAGTATTTT. Its protein product is CASSVGERELTDTQYF.

This sequence joins TRBV28 and TRBJ1-1; no clear D. Germline CDR1 MDHEN, CDR2 SYDVKM. The CDR3 has 15 amino acids. V was clipped by 5 bases and J by 1 base, with 14 bases between them. CDR3 amino acids: CASSPEQNTNTEAFF. CDR3 in DNA: TGTGCCAGCAGTCCCGAACAGAATACGAACACTGAAGCTTTCTTT.

The chain combines TRBV19 with TRBJ2-5; 10 bases fit TRBD2. The CDR3 covers 15 residues. In germline, CDR1 is LNHDA, CDR2 SQIVND (reference sequence). V lost 5 bases and J lost 1; bases outside the gene matches: 4. In nucleotides, the CDR3 is TGTGCCAGTAGTCCGCGGACTAGCGGCCAAGAGACCCAGTACTTC. It encodes CASSPRTSGQETQYF.

Written as DNA, the CDR3 is TGTGCCAGCAGTCCAGAACAGGGGTTAGGCACAGATACGCAGTATTTT. Amino acids: CASSPEQGLGTDTQYF. The chain couples TRBV27 to TRBJ2-3; 7 bases map to TRBD1. Germline CDR1 and CDR2: MNHEY and SMNVEV (reference sequence). The CDR3 is 16 amino acids. Losses at the gene ends were 5 bases for V and 1 base for J; bases not matched to a gene: 9.